Below, 6 T cell receptor beta chains from the same sample are listed, as sequenced in a study of blood T cell repertoires in COVID-19. Assay: immunoSEQ multiplex PCR; the TCRdb copy retains only in-frame clones and omits some. The sample includes around 250,000 clones, less than 90% of them seen just once. Sequences were obtained from peripheral blood. All receptors come from a woman between 40 and 55 years old who had recovered from COVID-19.

The CDR3 region has the DNA TGTGCCAGCAGGGGCAGCACTTCTGGAAACACCATATATTTT. It encodes CASRGSTSGNTIYF. V is TRBV2 and J is TRBJ1-3; the D is unclear. V was cut by 6 bases and J by 1 base, with 10 bases left in between. Germline-derived CDR1 and CDR2 are SNHLY and FYNNEI. The length of the CDR3 is 14 residues.

This chain uses TRBV14 with TRBJ2-1; 9 bases are shared with TRBD2. Trimming at V came to 5 bases and at J to 9 bases, leaving 8 bases not matched to a gene. The CDR3 covers 14 residues. Germline CDR1 SGHDN, CDR2 FVKESK. CDR3 in DNA: TGTGCCAGCAGCGTCGGACTAGCGTCGGGTGAGCAGTTCTTC. Its protein product is CASSVGLASGEQFF.

The rearrangement links TRBV27 to TRBJ1-1; TRBD1 aligns across 8 bases. This CDR3 contains 13 residues. Germline V gene sequence: CDR1 MNHEY, CDR2 SMNVEV (reference sequence). V shed 5 bases and J 5 bases; nucleotides not matched to a gene: 4. This CDR3 is CASSTWTGTEAFF. The CDR3 DNA sequence: TGTGCCAGCAGTACCTGGACAGGGACTGAAGCTTTCTTT.

This chain uses TRBV6-5 with TRBJ1-2, with TRBD1 as a possible D gene (5 bases). The CDR3 covers 11 residues. Trimming took off 8 bases at V and 8 bases at J, with 12 bases between the two ends. Germline CDR1 reads MNHEY; CDR2 reads SVGAGI. CDR3 sequence reads: CASGANGGYTF. Written as DNA, the CDR3 is TGTGCCAGCGGGGCTAATGGCGGCTACACCTTC.

The chain carries TRBV7-9 and TRBJ1-3, with 8 nucleotides matching TRBD1. Per germline, CDR1 SEHNR and CDR2 FQNEAQ (reference sequence). The CDR3 extends over 16 amino acids. Trimming cost V 4 bases and J 0 bases; bases outside gene matches: 5. This CDR3 is CASSSGQGSSGNTIYF. CDR3 coding DNA: TGTGCCAGCAGCTCCGGACAGGGCAGCTCTGGAAACACCATATATTTT.

The J gene is TRBJ1-3, the V gene TRBV6-5; TRBD1 might be the D (6 bases). V was trimmed by 5 bases and J by 3 bases, leaving 14 bases between them. CDR1 and CDR2 (germline): MNHEY, SVGAGI. This CDR3 spans 15 amino acids. The CDR3 region is CASSLYRAVGNTIYF. In nucleotides, the CDR3 is TGTGCCAGCAGTCTCTACAGGGCCGTTGGAAACACCATATATTTT.